Following are 19 T cell receptor beta chains from one sample sequenced in a study of blood T cell repertoires in COVID-19. The repertoire was sequenced with immunoSEQ multiplex PCR; TCRdb's copy has only in-frame clones and lacks some. The repertoire holds under 300,000 clones, with 85% to 95% as singletons. The material sequenced was PBMCs or T cells enriched from blood (not recorded which). The receptors originated from a young woman who had recovered from COVID-19.

The chain has TRBV29-1 and TRBJ1-2; maybe TRBD1 (6 bases). Germline V gene sequence: CDR1 SQVTM, CDR2 ANQGSEA. V lost 5 bases to trimming and J lost 2 bases, with 15 bases between them. The CDR3 sequence is 14 residues long. The chain's CDR3 is CSVSPQGINYGYTF. CDR3 nucleotide sequence: TGCAGCGTTTCGCCGCAGGGGATAAACTATGGCTACACCTTC.

The V gene is TRBV27, the J gene TRBJ2-2; D may be TRBD1 (5 bases). Germline lookup yields CDR1 MNHEY and CDR2 SMNVEV (reference sequence). The CDR3 totals 16 residues. V was cut by 5 bases and J by 6 bases, with 19 bases left in between. The CDR3 DNA is TGTGCCAGCAGTCCAGGGCCCACACCAAAACCCGGGGAGCTGTTTTTT. Translated, it gives CASSPGPTPKPGELFF.

This clone was recorded once. The rearrangement joins TRBV5-4 to TRBJ1-2; 8 nucleotides match TRBD1. Germline trimming cut 7 bases from V and 5 bases from J; bases unmatched to any gene: 10. This CDR3 is built from 14 residues. The germline V gene encodes CDR1 SGHNT and CDR2 YYREEE (reference sequence). CDR3 sequence reads: CASRDQGAGYGYTF. The CDR3 nucleotides are TGTGCCAGCCGCGATCAGGGGGCGGGGTATGGCTACACCTTC.

The chain carries TRBV20-1 and TRBJ2-1; a weak D match, TRBD2 (6 bases). The germline gives CDR1 DFQATT, CDR2 SNEGSKA (reference sequence). The CDR3 sequence is 15 residues long. V lost 3 bases and J 4 bases, leaving 16 bases between the germline ends. CDR3 sequence (DNA): TGCAGTGCTAGTCTTGGTGTAGCGGATTACAATGAGCAGTTCTTC. Translating gives CSASLGVADYNEQFF.

The V gene is TRBV3-1 (or the pseudogene TRBV3-2), the J gene TRBJ1-2, with D uncertain. Germline lookup yields CDR1 LGHDT and CDR2 YNNKEL (reference sequence). V was pared by 1 base and J by 7 bases, with 16 bases between. CDR3 length: 15 amino acids. The DNA of the CDR3 is TGTGCCAGCAGCCAAGCAAACTTCGGTTTATCTGGCTACACCTTC. This gives the protein CASSQANFGLSGYTF.

The V gene is TRBV29-1, the J gene TRBJ1-2, with 8 bases fitting TRBD1. V was pared by 5 bases and J by 2 bases, with 28 bases of the junction left unmatched. The CDR3 has 21 residues. The germline V gene encodes CDR1 SQVTM and CDR2 ANQGSEA. The CDR3 protein is CSVFGLTGDPNVSPFNYGYTF. For the CDR3, the DNA is TGCAGCGTTTTTGGCCTGACAGGGGATCCGAACGTTTCACCCTTCAACTATGGCTACACCTTC.

This chain connects TRBV5-1 to TRBJ1-4; TRBD1 is a possible D gene (6 bases). The CDR3 spans 16 residues. CDR1 SGHRS and CDR2 YFSETQ come from the germline V gene. V dropped 5 bases and J dropped 8 bases, with 22 bases sitting between them. The CDR3 DNA sequence: TGCGCCAGCAGTCGGGGGGACCAGGGGATAGTCGAAAAACTGTTTTTT. Translating it yields CASSRGDQGIVEKLFF.

The chain is built from TRBV7-8 and TRBJ1-2; 9 bases are shared with TRBD1. Germline V gives CDR1 SGHVS, CDR2 FQNEAQ. The CDR3 loop spans 14 amino acids. J lost 8 bases, V lost 3 bases, and 7 bases had no gene match. For the CDR3, the DNA is TGTGCCAGCAGCTTCTTACAGGGGGCGCGGGGCTACACCTTC. Translated, it gives CASSFLQGARGYTF.

The chain links TRBV9 to TRBJ1-2; D unclear. Germline V gives CDR1 SGDLS, CDR2 YYNGEE. The length of the CDR3 is 13 residues. V lost 4 bases and J lost 8, with 15 bases in between. DNA of the CDR3: TGTGCCAGCAGCCCGAGTGGTTCGTGGGGCTACACCTTC. Its translation: CASSPSGSWGYTF.

V usage is TRBV10-3 and J usage is TRBJ2-5; 7 bases line up with TRBD1. This CDR3 has 13 residues. J lost 5 bases, V lost 3 bases, and 3 bases had no gene match. From germline, CDR1 is ENHRY and CDR2 SYGVKD. For the CDR3, the DNA is TGTGCCATCAGTGAAGGACAGGCGGAGACCCAGTACTTC. Its translation: CAISEGQAETQYF.

The chain recombines TRBV12-3 or TRBV12-4 with TRBJ1-1; D not resolved. Trimming removed 3 bases from V and 6 bases from J, with 11 bases in between. The CDR3 length is 13 residues. CDR3 residues: CASSFSLPAEAFF. CDR3 DNA: TGTGCCAGCAGTTTTTCCCTCCCAGCTGAAGCTTTCTTT.

This chain joins TRBV5-5 and TRBJ1-4; weak D call: TRBD1 (6 bases). V dropped 3 bases and J dropped 7 bases, with 16 bases sitting between them. The CDR3 spans 15 residues. Germline CDR1 reads SGHKS; CDR2 reads YYEKEE (reference sequence). CDR3 in DNA: TGTGCCAGCAGCTCAACTACCGGGACAATTGAAAAACTGTTTTTT. Amino acids: CASSSTTGTIEKLFF.

The chain is built from TRBV7-2 and TRBJ1-5; 7 nucleotides agree with TRBD1. Looked up from germline, CDR1 is SGHTA and CDR2 is FQGNSA. V was pared by 4 bases and J by 5 bases, with 5 bases of the junction left unmatched. The CDR3 contains 14 residues. The CDR3 region has the DNA TGTGCCAGCAGCTGGGGGACAGCCTATCAGCCCCAGCATTTT. This sequence encodes CASSWGTAYQPQHF. Complete variable domain (other parts from reference TRBV7-2 and TRBJ1-5): GAGVSQSPSNKVTEKGKDVELRCDPISGHTALYWYRQSLGQGLEFLIYFQGNSAPDKSGLPSDRFSAERTGGSVSTLTIQRTQQEDSAVYLCASSWGTAYQPQHFGDGTRLSIL.

The gene calls are TRBV7-9 and TRBJ1-1; 10 bases fit TRBD1. The CDR3 loop spans 15 amino acids. Germline-derived CDR1 and CDR2 are SEHNR and FQNEAQ (reference sequence). J was trimmed by 5 bases and V by 5 bases; bases with no gene match: 8. CDR3 DNA sequence: TGTGCCAGCAGCCCGAGGGACAGGGGAATTACTGAAGCTTTCTTT. Its protein is CASSPRDRGITEAFF.

The rearrangement uses TRBV4-1 and TRBJ1-1; 7 bases agree with TRBD1. Germline loops: CDR1 MGHRA, CDR2 YSYEKL. The CDR3 sequence is 15 residues long. J was trimmed by 5 bases and V by 4 bases; bases with no gene match: 10. CDR3 residues: CASSRKTGIRTEAFF. For the CDR3, the DNA is TGCGCCAGCAGCCGAAAGACAGGGATCCGGACTGAAGCTTTCTTT.

V is TRBV9 and J is TRBJ2-5; D uncertain. Germline V gene sequence: CDR1 SGDLS, CDR2 YYNGEE. V was shortened by 4 bases and J by 4 bases, with 17 bases between the two germline ends. The length of the CDR3 is 15 residues. CDR3 sequence (DNA): TGTGCCAGCAGCCCGCTCGGTTATGTTGGAGAGACCCAGTACTTC. It specifies CASSPLGYVGETQYF.

The chain employs TRBV19 and TRBJ2-7; possible D gene TRBD1, 5 bases. This CDR3 comprises 14 residues. CDR1 is LNHDA, CDR2 SQIVND, per germline (reference sequence). V shed 3 bases and J shed 3 bases, with 12 bases lying between them. CDR3 nucleotide sequence: TGTGCCAGTAGTATCCAGGGCTACAACTACGAGCAGTACTTC. This gives the protein CASSIQGYNYEQYF. Combining the CDR3 with reference TRBV19 and TRBJ2-7 gives the whole variable domain DGGITQSPKYLFRKEGQNVTLSCEQNLNHDAMYWYRQDPGQGLRLIYYSQIVNDFQKGDIAEGYSVSREKKESFPLTVTSAQKNPTAFYLCASSIQGYNYEQYFGPGTRLTVT.

The chain carries TRBV2 and TRBJ2-2; 7 bases fit TRBD1. V gave up 6 bases and J gave up 7 bases; unmatched junction bases: 8. The CDR3 covers 14 residues. Germline CDR1 SNHLY, CDR2 FYNNEI. DNA for the CDR3: TGTGCCAGCAGAGGAGACAGGGCGGACGGGGAGCTGTTTTTT. It codes for CASRGDRADGELFF.

This clone is a singleton in its sample. The chain recombines TRBV19 with TRBJ1-3; D gene uncertain. CDR1 is LNHDA, CDR2 SQIVND, per germline (reference sequence). This CDR3 spans 16 amino acids. V was shortened by 3 bases and J by 0 bases, with 12 bases between the two germline ends. CDR3 in DNA: TGTGCCAGTAGTATTCCTGGAGGGAGCTCTGGAAACACCATATATTTT. It is translated as CASSIPGGSSGNTIYF. Full variable domain (missing parts from reference TRBV19 and TRBJ1-3): DGGITQSPKYLFRKEGQNVTLSCEQNLNHDAMYWYRQDPGQGLRLIYYSQIVNDFQKGDIAEGYSVSREKKESFPLTVTSAQKNPTAFYLCASSIPGGSSGNTIYFGEGSWLTVV.